Sequencing of this T cell receptor (beta chain) was carried out in a study of shared clonotypes between healthy human individuals. Study-wide context: The donor group consisted of a couple of women and a few men, aged 18 to 49.

Comment on this clone: The antigen is unknown.

The V and J ends lost 4 bases and 3 bases respectively, with 16 bases between them. This CDR3 is built from 15 residues. Per germline, CDR1 SGHRS and CDR2 YFSETQ. Assay execution took place at the deep level. Measured with immunoSEQ multiplex PCR; TCRdb has only the in-frame clones, and not every one. The sample shows 2,500,000 or so clones, 93% of them seen only once. Overall study results and limits: Larger richness was generally estimated for naive than memory subsets.

Investigators divided CD4+ cells into CD45RA+ naive and CD45RA-negative memory subsets. The sample comprised naive CD4+ T cells from PBMCs. As for subset: CD45RA+ positively selected. The V and J genes are TRBV5-1 and TRBJ1-1; D uncertain. The receptor's source is a man between 18 and 29 years old in good health. Some clones in this sample may be carry-over from other donors' samples. The CDR3, as DNA: TGCGCCAGCAGCCCAGGAGGGCAGCCCTACACTGAAGCTTTCTTT. It is translated as CASSPGGQPYTEAFF.